Listed below are T cell receptor beta chains from one sample, sequenced in a study of blood T cell repertoires in COVID-19. Sequenced by immunoSEQ multiplex PCR; TCRdb stores in-frame clones only, minus some. The profile shows a few hundred thousand clones, approximately 92% of them singletons. The specimen sequenced was PBMCs or T cells enriched from blood (not recorded which). The receptors stem from a young woman who had recovered from COVID-19. The CDR3 runs from the conserved cysteine through the conserved F or W. Each record gives: V gene, J gene, D gene, CDR3 DNA, CDR3 protein. D genes are given only for firm matches.

TRBV19	TRBJ2-6	-	TGTGCCAGTAGTAGGCAGTCCTCTGGGGCCAACGTCCTGACTTTC	CASSRQSSGANVLTF
TRBV14	TRBJ2-1	TRBD2	TGTGCCAGCAGCCTTATCGGGACTAGCGGGGGGAATGAGCAGTTCTTC	CASSLIGTSGGNEQFF
TRBV25-1	TRBJ1-1	-	TGTGCCAGCAGTGAATTGGAGCCTTTCCCCACTGAAGCTTTCTTT	CASSELEPFPTEAFF
TRBV5-5	TRBJ2-7	-	TGTGCCAGCAGCGGAGGGGGCCTCTACGAGCAGTACTTC	CASSGGGLYEQYF
TRBV9	TRBJ1-2	-	TGTGCCAGCAGCGTTGACAGTAACTATGGCTACACCTTC	CASSVDSNYGYTF
TRBV21-1	TRBJ1-1	-	TGTGCCAGCAGCAGACGGACAGGTAACACTGAAGCTTTCTTT	CASSRRTGNTEAFF
TRBV20-1	TRBJ2-3	-	TGCAGTGCTAGTGCCCTGAGACTTAGCACAGATACGCAGTATTTT	CSASALRLSTDTQYF
TRBV3-1/TRBV3-2	TRBJ1-2	TRBD1	TGTGCCAGCAGCCGCAGAGTTTCCGGGACAGGGATTAACTATGGCTACACCTTC	CASSRRVSGTGINYGYTF
TRBV28	TRBJ1-5	-	TGTGCCAGCAGTCCCAACTTCAGGGTTGGTAATCAGCCCCAGCATTTT	CASSPNFRVGNQPQHF
TRBV28	TRBJ2-3	TRBD2	TGTGCCAGCATATTTAGCGGGAGTGCAGATACGCAGTATTTT	CASIFSGSADTQYF
TRBV28	TRBJ2-7	TRBD2	TGTGCCAGCAGCCCACCCAACGAAGCGGGAGGAGTCGACGAGCAGTACTTC	CASSPPNEAGGVDEQYF
TRBV19	TRBJ1-5	-	TGTGCCAGTAGTATGGGCAGCCGGAGCAATCAGCCCCAGCATTTT	CASSMGSRSNQPQHF
TRBV7-9	TRBJ2-3	-	TGTGCCAGCAGCTTGGGGCAGACCACAGATACGCAGTATTTT	CASSLGQTTDTQYF
TRBV2	TRBJ2-7	TRBD1	TGTGCCAGCATGGACAGGGGGTCATTTGACGAGCAGTACTTC	CASMDRGSFDEQYF
TRBV14	TRBJ2-5	-	TGTGCCAGCAGCCAAGAGCGGACTCCGGGGACCCAGTACTTC	CASSQERTPGTQYF